These 24 T cell receptor beta chains originate from one sample sequenced in a study of T cells after yellow fever vaccination. From the 5' RACE reads, TCRdb called clonotypes with MiXCR, one entry per CDR3 protein. Of about 340,000 distinct CDR3 sequences in the sample, about 8.7% were seen once. The sample here was PBMCs, taken on the day of the first yellow fever vaccination. Source of these receptors: a man aged 18 to 30 who received the YFV17D yellow fever vaccine.

The chain uses TRBV5-1 and TRBJ2-1, with 8 bases aligning to TRBD1. The CDR3 runs 13 residues. J lost 13 bases, V lost 1 base, and 7 bases had no gene match. Germline loops: CDR1 SGHRS, CDR2 YFSETQ. The chain's CDR3 is CASSLLDRESQFF. In DNA form, the CDR3 reads TGCGCCAGCAGCTTGCTGGACAGGGAGTCCCAGTTCTTC. Filled out from reference TRBV5-1 and TRBJ2-1, the complete variable domain reads KAGVTQTPRYLIKTRGQQVTLSCSPISGHRSVSWYQQTPGQGLQFLFEYFSETQRNKGNFPGRFSGRQFSNSRSEMNVSTLELGDSALYLCASSLLDRESQFFGPGTRLTVL.

The chain is built from TRBV27 and TRBJ2-2; no reliable D call. Germline values: CDR1 MNHEY, CDR2 SMNVEV (reference sequence). This CDR3 has 13 amino acids. Trimming cost V 3 bases and J 7 bases, with 9 bases left between them. The CDR3 nucleotides are TGTGCCAGCAGTTTCGGTCCCAGCGGGGAGCTGTTTTTT. It encodes CASSFGPSGELFF.

This clonotype has a handful of counts. The rearrangement uses TRBV25-1 and TRBJ2-1; D perhaps matches TRBD2 (6 bases). The V end lost 3 bases, the J end lost 6 bases, and 21 bases lay between the germline ends. CDR1 and CDR2 from the germline V gene are MGHDK and SYGVNS. CDR3 size: 17 residues. The CDR3 here is CASSDPQGTAPFNEQFF. CDR3 DNA: TGTGCCAGCAGTGATCCGCAAGGGACTGCACCCTTCAATGAGCAGTTCTTC.

This clonotype turned up a few times. This chain uses TRBV7-2 with TRBJ1-2; D unclear. This CDR3 is built from 14 residues. Germline CDR1 and CDR2: SGHTA and FQGNSA. V was cut by 5 bases and J by 9 bases, with 19 bases left in between. CDR3 nucleotide sequence: TGTGCCAGCAGCCGAAGAGAACTGTCGTTTCGCTACACCTTC. It is translated as CASSRRELSFRYTF.

This chain's CDR3 is CASSQSDRKGEQYF. CDR3 in DNA: TGCGCCAGCAGCCAATCGGACAGGAAGGGCGAGCAGTACTTC. The chain uses TRBV4-3 and TRBJ2-7, with TRBD1 identical over 7 bases. Germline V gives CDR1 LGHNA, CDR2 YSLEER. This CDR3 has 14 residues. Losses at the gene ends were 2 bases for V and 6 bases for J; bases not matched to a gene: 7.

This clonotype came up many times. The gene calls are TRBV7-2 and TRBJ1-3, with D perhaps TRBD1 (5 bases). The V end was cut by 2 bases, the J end by 3 bases, with 8 bases between. Per germline, CDR1 SGHTA and CDR2 FQGNSA. This CDR3 is 14 amino acids long. CDR3: CASSLTGFGNTIYF. CDR3 bases: TGTGCCAGCAGCTTAACAGGCTTTGGAAACACCATATATTTT.

This clonotype was seen more than once but under ten times. The chain employs TRBV29-1 and TRBJ2-3; 11 bases are a match to TRBD2. In germline, CDR1 is SQVTM, CDR2 ANQGSEA. The CDR3 runs 14 residues. The V and J ends lost 6 bases and 4 bases, in that order; junction bases with no gene match: 6. The CDR3 is CSVVLAGEADTQYF. DNA of the CDR3: TGCAGCGTCGTACTAGCGGGGGAGGCAGATACGCAGTATTTT.

This clonotype appeared a few times. The rearrangement joins TRBV5-4 to TRBJ2-7, with D perhaps being TRBD1 or TRBD2 (6 bases each). This CDR3 contains 15 residues. V gave up 5 bases and J gave up 6 bases, with 21 bases separating them. Germline CDR1 SGHNT, CDR2 YYREEE (reference sequence). CDR3 sequence: CASRIKGGTISEQYF. The CDR3 DNA sequence: TGTGCCAGCAGAATAAAAGGGGGGACAATCAGCGAGCAGTACTTC.

The chain is built from TRBV9 and TRBJ2-2; no firm D call. Germline CDR1 reads SGDLS; CDR2 reads YYNGEE. Trimming removed 2 bases from V and 7 bases from J, with 9 bases in between. This CDR3 comprises 13 residues. CDR3 loop: CASSVPESGELFF. In DNA, the CDR3 is TGTGCCAGCAGCGTGCCGGAAAGCGGGGAGCTGTTTTTT.

The rearrangement links TRBV18 to TRBJ2-1, with D unresolved. Trimming took off 6 bases at V and 7 bases at J, with 16 bases between the two ends. Germline V gives CDR1 KGHSH, CDR2 LQKENI. The length of the CDR3 is 14 residues. The CDR3: CASSPEQQPNEQFF. The CDR3 DNA reads TGTGCCAGCTCCCCAGAGCAACAACCTAATGAGCAGTTCTTC. Drawing the rest from reference TRBV18 and TRBJ2-1, the complete variable domain is NAGVMQNPRHLVRRRGQEARLRCSPMKGHSHVYWYRQLPEEGLKFMVYLQKENIIDESGMPKERFSAEFPKEGPSILRIQQVVRGDSAAYFCASSPEQQPNEQFFGPGTRLTVL.

The sample holds many counts of this clonotype. The chain uses TRBV5-1 and TRBJ2-7, with 10 bases aligning to TRBD1. Germline V gene sequence: CDR1 SGHRS, CDR2 YFSETQ. The length of the CDR3 is 14 residues. V was clipped by 5 bases and J by 3 bases; unmatched bases: 5. CDR3 in amino acids: CASRLDRGIYEQYF. Written as DNA, the CDR3 is TGCGCCAGCAGACTGGACAGGGGGATCTACGAGCAGTACTTC. The entire variable domain, with the rest obtained from reference TRBV5-1 and TRBJ2-7, is as follows: KAGVTQTPRYLIKTRGQQVTLSCSPISGHRSVSWYQQTPGQGLQFLFEYFSETQRNKGNFPGRFSGRQFSNSRSEMNVSTLELGDSALYLCASRLDRGIYEQYFGPGTRLTVT.

The rearrangement uses TRBV5-1 and TRBJ1-1; weak D call: TRBD1 (5 bases). V shed 2 bases and J shed 1 base, with 9 bases lying between them. CDR3 size: 14 residues. Germline assignment: CDR1 SGHRS and CDR2 YFSETQ. CDR3 in DNA: TGCGCCAGCAGCTTCGGGACGAGGAACACTGAAGCTTTCTTT. It codes for CASSFGTRNTEAFF.

This clonotype was seen repeatedly, ten times or more. The chain recombines TRBV4-3 with TRBJ2-5, with TRBD1 matching 8 bases. This CDR3 comprises 14 residues. V lost 3 bases and J lost 2; bases outside the gene matches: 2. Germline values: CDR1 LGHNA, CDR2 YSLEER. In DNA form, the CDR3 reads TGCGCCAGCAGCCAGGGGGACAGGCAAGAGACCCAGTACTTC. Its protein is CASSQGDRQETQYF.

The chain links TRBV11-2 to TRBJ1-2, with D maybe TRBD1 (6 bases). The CDR3 is made up of 16 amino acids. CDR1 SGHAT and CDR2 FQNNGV come from the germline V gene. Between the trimmed V and J ends, which lost 1 base and 0 bases, there was a span of 12 bases. The CDR3 region has the DNA TGTGCCAGCAGCTTAGTGGGCAGGGGAGCTAACTATGGCTACACCTTC. Its protein is CASSLVGRGANYGYTF.

About this clonotype: The junction does not match germline at one end; this may be a read error. V is TRBV6-1 and J is TRBJ1-2, with D unresolved. The CDR3 length is 10 residues. Germline V gives CDR1 MNHNS, CDR2 SASEGT. Here the CDR3 reads CASSEPGPVF. For the CDR3, the DNA is TGTGCCAGCAGTGAACCGGGCCCGGTCTTC.

This clonotype has just a few counts. The chain joins TRBV19 to TRBJ2-3, with D tentatively TRBD1 (5 bases). V lost 6 bases and J lost 4, with 11 bases in between. The CDR3 loop spans 13 amino acids. Germline V lookup: CDR1 LNHDA, CDR2 SQIVND (reference sequence). CDR3 protein: CASRGSQADTQYF. The CDR3 DNA reads as TGTGCCAGTAGAGGATCACAGGCAGATACGCAGTATTTT.

This clonotype showed up many times. This chain joins TRBV7-2 and TRBJ2-1; TRBD2 agrees at 13 bases. Trimming cost V 9 bases and J 10 bases; bases outside gene matches: 12. CDR1 and CDR2 from the germline V gene are SGHTA and FQGNSA. The CDR3 consists of 15 residues. CDR3 protein: CASARTSGGAREQFF. CDR3 nucleotides: TGTGCCAGTGCCCGAACTAGCGGGGGGGCCAGGGAGCAGTTCTTC.

V usage is TRBV12-3 or TRBV12-4 and J usage is TRBJ1-5, with 7 bases matching TRBD1. This CDR3 has 14 amino acids. V lost 5 bases to trimming and J lost 4 bases; unmatched junction nucleotides: 5. The CDR3 bases are TGTGCCAGCAGTCCAGAGACAGGGAATCAGCCCCAGCATTTT. Amino acids: CASSPETGNQPQHF.

This clonotype was counted ten times or more. V and J are TRBV10-3 and TRBJ2-5; no clear D. Trimming stripped 0 bases from V and 2 bases from J, with 7 bases between. Germline lookup yields CDR1 ENHRY and CDR2 SYGVKD. The CDR3 spans 14 residues. The CDR3 bases are TGTGCCATCAGTGAGTCCTTGGGGCAAGAGACCCAGTACTTC. Translation gives CAISESLGQETQYF.

This clonotype came up many times. This chain connects TRBV15 to TRBJ2-5; D remains unclear. The CDR3 runs to 12 residues. V lost 0 bases to trimming and J lost 5 bases, with 4 bases between them. Germline CDR1 LNHNV, CDR2 YYDKDF (reference sequence). The DNA of the CDR3 is TGTGCCACCAGCAGAGATTTGGAGACCCAGTACTTC. It codes for CATSRDLETQYF.

The chain uses TRBV10-3 and TRBJ1-2; D gene unclear. V was trimmed by 0 bases and J by 8 bases, leaving 16 bases between them. Germline values: CDR1 ENHRY, CDR2 SYGVKD. The CDR3 loop spans 15 amino acids. The DNA for the CDR3 is TGTGCCATCAGTGAGTCGTTACGGGGTTCGGACGGCTACACCTTC. Its translation is CAISESLRGSDGYTF.

Remarks on this clonotype: The CDR3 does not close with the conserved phenylalanine or tryptophan, likely indicating a read error. The chain uses TRBV7-2 and TRBJ1-3; a weak D match, TRBD1 (5 bases). CDR1 is SGHTA and CDR2 is FQGNSA in the germline V gene. The length of the CDR3 is 15 residues. The ends were cut back, 3 bases at V and 4 bases at J, with 13 bases in the middle. CDR3 coding DNA: TGTGCCAGCAGCTTTCGGACGGGGGTCGGAAACACCATATATTCT. Protein sequence: CASSFRTGVGNTIYS.

This clonotype has more than one count but fewer than ten. This chain joins TRBV20-1 and TRBJ1-3; the D is unclear. The CDR3 length is 14 residues. Germline V gene lookup returns CDR1 DFQATT and CDR2 SNEGSKA (reference sequence). The CDR3 coding sequence is TGCTCCTCCCTAGGCCATTTAGGGGGAAACACCATATATTTT. Amino acids: CSSLGHLGGNTIYF.

V gene TRBV5-6 combines with J gene TRBJ2-2, with a tentative D call TRBD2 (6 bases). The CDR3 is 15 amino acids. V lost 7 bases and J 0 bases, leaving 13 bases between the germline ends. Germline V lookup: CDR1 SGHDT, CDR2 YYEEEE. CDR3 DNA sequence: TGTGCCAGCGGCCCCGGGGGTGCGAACACCGGGGAGCTGTTTTTT. It encodes CASGPGGANTGELFF.